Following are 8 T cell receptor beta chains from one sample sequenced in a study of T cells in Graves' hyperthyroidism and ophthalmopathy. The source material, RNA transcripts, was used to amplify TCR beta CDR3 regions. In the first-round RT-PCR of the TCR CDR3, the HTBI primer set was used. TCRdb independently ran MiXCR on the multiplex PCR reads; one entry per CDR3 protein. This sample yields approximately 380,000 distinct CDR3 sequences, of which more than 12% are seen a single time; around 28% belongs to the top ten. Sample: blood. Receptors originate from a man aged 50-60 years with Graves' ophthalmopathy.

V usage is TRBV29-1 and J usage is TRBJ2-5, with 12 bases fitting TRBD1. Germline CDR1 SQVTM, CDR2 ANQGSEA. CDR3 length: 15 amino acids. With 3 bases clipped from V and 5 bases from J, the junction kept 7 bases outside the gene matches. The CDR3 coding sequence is TGCAGCGTTGACCGGGGACAGGGGGCGGTGGAGACCCAGTACTTC. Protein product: CSVDRGQGAVETQYF.

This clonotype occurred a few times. The CDR3 coding sequence is TGTGCCAGCAGCTCGGCGACGGACAGGGGAAATGAAAAACTGTTTTTT. This sequence encodes CASSSATDRGNEKLFF. The chain uses TRBV7-9 and TRBJ1-4, with TRBD1 matching 9 bases. Trimming removed 4 bases from V and 5 bases from J; junction bases left unmatched: 8. The CDR3 totals 16 residues. Germline V gene lookup returns CDR1 SEHNR and CDR2 FQNEAQ (reference sequence). The whole variable domain, filled in from reference TRBV7-9 and TRBJ1-4, reads DTGVSQNPRHKITKRGQNVTFRCDPISEHNRLYWYRQTLGQGPEFLTYFQNEAQLEKSRLLSDRFSAERPKGSFSTLEIQRTEQGDSAMYLCASSSATDRGNEKLFFGSGTQLSVL.

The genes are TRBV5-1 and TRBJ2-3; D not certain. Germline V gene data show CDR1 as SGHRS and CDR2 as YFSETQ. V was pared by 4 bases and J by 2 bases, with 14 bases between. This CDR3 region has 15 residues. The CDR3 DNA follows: TGCGCCAGCAGCCGGGCGCCGGCCCACACAGATACGCAGTATTTT. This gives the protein CASSRAPAHTDTQYF.

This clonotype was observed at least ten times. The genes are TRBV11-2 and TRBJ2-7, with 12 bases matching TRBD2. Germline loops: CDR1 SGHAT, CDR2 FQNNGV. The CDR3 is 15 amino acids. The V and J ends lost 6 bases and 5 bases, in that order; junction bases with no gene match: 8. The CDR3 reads CASRSTSGSSNEQYF. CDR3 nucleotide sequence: TGTGCCAGCAGATCGACTAGCGGGAGCTCTAACGAGCAGTACTTC.

The CDR3: CSARAASGTGAPYEQYF. DNA of the CDR3: TGCAGTGCTAGAGCCGCTTCAGGGACAGGGGCTCCCTACGAGCAGTACTTC. The V gene is TRBV20-1, the J gene TRBJ2-7; 10 bases line up with TRBD1. There are 17 residues in the CDR3. Germline V gene sequence: CDR1 DFQATT, CDR2 SNEGSKA (reference sequence). V dropped 1 base and J dropped 2; count of bases not matched to a gene: 11.

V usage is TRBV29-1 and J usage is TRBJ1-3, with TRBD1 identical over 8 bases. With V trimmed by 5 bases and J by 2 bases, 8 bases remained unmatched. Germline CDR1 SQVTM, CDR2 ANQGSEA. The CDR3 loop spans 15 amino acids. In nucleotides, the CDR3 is TGCAGCGTTCCGGGACAGGCTGAGCCTGGAAACACCATATATTTT. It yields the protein CSVPGQAEPGNTIYF.

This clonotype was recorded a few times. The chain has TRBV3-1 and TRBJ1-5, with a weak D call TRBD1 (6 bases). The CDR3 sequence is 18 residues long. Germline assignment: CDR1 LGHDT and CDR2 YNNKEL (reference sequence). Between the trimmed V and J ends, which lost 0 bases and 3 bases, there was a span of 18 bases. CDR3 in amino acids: CASSQDRPGASFNQPQHF. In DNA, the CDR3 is TGTGCCAGCAGCCAAGATCGGCCAGGGGCTTCTTTCAATCAGCCCCAGCATTTT.

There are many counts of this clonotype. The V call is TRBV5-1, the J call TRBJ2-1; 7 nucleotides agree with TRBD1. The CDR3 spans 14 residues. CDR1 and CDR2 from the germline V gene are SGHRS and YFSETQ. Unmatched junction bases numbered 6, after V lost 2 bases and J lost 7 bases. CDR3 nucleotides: TGCGCCAGCAGCTTTGAAGGGGGCAGGAATGAGCAGTTCTTC. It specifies CASSFEGGRNEQFF.